This T cell receptor (beta chain) stems from a study of shared clonotypes between healthy human individuals (dated by TCRdb to about 2020). Some background on the complete study: The cohort included a few men and a couple of women between 18 and 49 years of age. Each donor's leukapheresis produced roughly between roughly 0.9 and 8.9 billion PBMCs. Different laboratories and diverse techniques were used to prepare libraries and sequence TCR repertoires, to increase sequencing depth and limit assay-specific biases. Per donor, three plates each were used for CD4 naive and CD4 memory, two for CD8 naive, and one for CD8 memory. The study deeply sequenced blood TCR repertoires of about 5 healthy adults to estimate repertoire size and the extent of clonotype sharing between individuals.

As concerns this clone: The clone's antigen remains unknown. Within one base of it there is no much larger clone, and no base qualities were kept.

Looking up the germline V gene yields CDR1 SGHDN and CDR2 FVKESK. V loses 4 bases, J loses 3 bases, and the germline ends lie 8 bases apart. The CDR3 goes from the cysteine to the phenylalanine over 13 residues. The retained sequence is limited to the CDR3, 39 bases, with the frame set at the first base. Healthy HIV-negative adults with no recently reported acute infections or vaccinations were included as donors. Every donor was a Caucasian adult residing in Nashville, Tennessee, USA. CD4+ T cells were enriched through magnetic negative selection, after which naive cells were positively selected on CD45RA and the remaining negative fraction served as the memory subset. Blood was obtained by leukapheresis, after which PBMCs were separated by Ficoll-Histopaque density gradient centrifugation and cryopreserved in liquid nitrogen vapor phase. Purity and quantity of every magnetically sorted T cell population were checked by analytical flow cytometry. Genomic DNA was isolated from each sorted fraction and quantified by UV absorbance on a Nanodrop 2000c.

What the study reported, not specific to this receptor: Sharing across several donors was observed for about 4.8% of naive CD4, over 3% of naive CD8, about 2.3% of memory CD4, and about 0.38% of memory CD8 clonotypes. Sampling was restricted to blood, and TCR repertoires in tissue are likely to differ from TCR repertoires in blood. Even with the large sequencing depth, rarefaction of the sorted-subset datasets indicated that sequencing was incomplete. Larger estimated clonotype richness was generally found for naive subsets than for memory subsets. Higher generation probabilities were observed for clonotypes shared by all four sorted-subset donors than for non-shared clonotypes. Because the study included a small number of donors, the genetic and exposure-history diversity represented was limited. Based on pairwise subsampling, the degree of clonotype sharing among donors was expected to be affected by sequencing depth.

Using the deep immunoSEQ assay, multiplex PCR amplified TCR CDR3 regions from genomic DNA. Genomic DNA extracted from each cell subset was distributed evenly over all wells of several immunoSEQ 96-well plates, and each plate served as one replicate. For sorted subsets, each replicate PCR was loaded with about 0.2 ug genomic DNA, equivalent to 32,000 or so T cell genomes. The purified libraries were quantified using a Qubit 3.0 fluorometer, sized with a Bioanalyzer 2100, and then quantified again using the KAPA Library Quantification kit. Every immunoSEQ 96-well plate was sequenced on a separate single-read 150-cycle Illumina NextSeq 550 flow cell. Processing in the source paper ran as follows. The immunoSEQ output contained only junctional sequences without quality scores, so filtering could not match that applied to full-length reads. Sequences were annotated with PyIR, a Python wrapper for IgBLAST v1.9, using IMGT germline references to assign V/J genes and CDR3. Any read was removed if the V/J assignment was weak (E-value above 1e-6), the CDR3 was missing, or the read contained stop codons, out-of-frame junctions, or ambiguous translated residues. V3J clonotypes were defined by identical inferred V gene, J gene, and CDR3 amino acid sequence. Percentage overlap between repertoires was computed as shared unique clonotypes divided by the size of the smaller repertoire. RTK rarefaction, the Chao1 estimator, and Recon v2.1 estimates of unobserved clonotypes were used to assess repertoire richness. OLGA was used to compute generation probabilities for all TCRbeta clonotypes that the gDNA method yielded from a handful of donors. Held by TCRdb, this immuneACCESS table contains in-frame sequences only and omits some clones. Under half of the omission traces to an unresolved V gene where checked; the cause of the rest is unknown. From that table come the V and J calls and clone size; the DNA was used to work out D and trimming. For this sample there are about 1.4 million clones; roughly 96% appear just once. The ten largest make up approximately 1.1% of the sample.

The chain couples TRBV14 to TRBJ2-3, and possibly TRBD2, on 5 matching bases. The TCR was taken from a man aged 25 to 40 in good health. Source material: naive CD4+ T cells sorted from blood. The meaning of the sample's cell subset or site label: CD45RA+ positively selected. The bases read TGTGCCAGCAGCCGACGGGGTACAGATACGCAGTATTTT. The translation is CASSRRGTDTQYF.